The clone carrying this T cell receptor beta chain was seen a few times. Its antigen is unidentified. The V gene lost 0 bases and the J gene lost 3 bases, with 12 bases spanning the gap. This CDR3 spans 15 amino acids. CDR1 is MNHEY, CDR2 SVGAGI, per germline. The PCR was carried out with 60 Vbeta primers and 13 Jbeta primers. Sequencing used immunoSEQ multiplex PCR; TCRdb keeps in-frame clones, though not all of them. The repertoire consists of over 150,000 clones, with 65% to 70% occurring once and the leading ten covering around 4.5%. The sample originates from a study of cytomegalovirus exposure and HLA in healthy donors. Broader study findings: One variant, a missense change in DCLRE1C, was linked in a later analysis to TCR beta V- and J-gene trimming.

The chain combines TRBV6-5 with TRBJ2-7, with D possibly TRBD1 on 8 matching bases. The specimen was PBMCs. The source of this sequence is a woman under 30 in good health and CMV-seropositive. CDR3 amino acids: CASSYSTGEGYEQYF. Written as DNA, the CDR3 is TGTGCCAGCAGTTACTCGACAGGGGAGGGCTACGAGCAGTACTTC.